A single TCR beta chain is shown here with its context. Its antigen is unidentified. A much more abundant neighbour one base away suggests this may be a read error. The data derive from a study of regulatory T cells in long-lasting Graves disease. Trimming stripped 4 bases from V and 0 bases from J, with 13 bases between. This CDR3 has 16 amino acids. Germline CDR1 is MNHEY and CDR2 is SVGEGT. For TCR beta, libraries came from iRepertoire HTBI primers and Arm-PCR of CDR3 regions. A single record per CDR3 protein comes from TCRdb applying MiXCR to the multiplex PCR reads. The sample carries about 400,000 distinct CDR3 sequences, roughly 20% recorded once. Time point meaning: persistent/refractory GD, antithyroid drugs over 5 years with positive TRAb. Following extraction of RNA from PBMCs, that RNA was used to make the TCR library. Study-level points and caveats: Patients with persistent Graves' had lower TCR diversity than newly diagnosed patients.

This TCR derives from a female donor with Graves disease. V usage is TRBV6-2 or TRBV6-3 and J usage is TRBJ2-1, with D perhaps TRBD1 (5 bases). The sequencing used peripheral blood mononuclear cells (PBMCs), collected when the disease was refractory, from a patient treated with antithyroid drugs. CDR3 amino acids: CASSSASRGSYNEQFF. Here the CDR3 DNA reads TGTGCCAGCAGTTCCGCTTCAAGGGGCTCCTACAATGAGCAGTTCTTC.